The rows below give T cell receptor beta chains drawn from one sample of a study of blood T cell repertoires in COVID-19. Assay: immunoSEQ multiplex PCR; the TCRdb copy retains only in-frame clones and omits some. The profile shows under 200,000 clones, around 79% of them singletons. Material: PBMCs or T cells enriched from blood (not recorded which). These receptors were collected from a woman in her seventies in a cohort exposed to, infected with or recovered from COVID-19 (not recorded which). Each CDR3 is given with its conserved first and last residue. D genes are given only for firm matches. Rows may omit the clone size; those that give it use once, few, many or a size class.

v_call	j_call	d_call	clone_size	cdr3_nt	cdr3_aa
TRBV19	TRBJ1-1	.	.	TGTGCCAGTAGTACACAGAGCCTATCTGAAGCTTTCTTT	CASSTQSLSEAFF
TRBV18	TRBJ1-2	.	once	TGTGCCAGCTCACCACCCGGGGACTATGGCTACACCTTC	CASSPPGDYGYTF
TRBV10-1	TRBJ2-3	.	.	TGCGCCAGCAGTGAGACCGGGACTGGCACAGATACGCAGTATTTT	CASSETGTGTDTQYF
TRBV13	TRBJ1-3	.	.	TGTGCCAGCAGCTTCCGAGCATCCAGTGTTAGGGGTCACACCATATATTTT	CASSFRASSVRGHTIYF
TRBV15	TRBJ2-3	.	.	TGTGCCACCAGCAGAATCTGGGGCCAGGGGCGGAATACGCAGTATTTT	CATSRIWGQGRNTQYF
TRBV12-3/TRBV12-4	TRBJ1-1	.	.	TGTGCCAGCACCCAGACAGGGAACACTGAAGCTTTCTTT	CASTQTGNTEAFF
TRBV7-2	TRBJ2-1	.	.	TGTGCCAGCAGCTTAGCGCAGGGCTCCTACAATGAGCAGTTCTTC	CASSLAQGSYNEQFF
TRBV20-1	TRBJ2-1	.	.	TGCAGTGCTAGTCGGACTGGGTGGAAGTACAATGAGCAGTTCTTC	CSASRTGWKYNEQFF
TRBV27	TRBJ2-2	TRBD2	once	TGTGCCAGCAGTTTTAGCGGGGGATACACCGGGGAGCTGTTTTTT	CASSFSGGYTGELFF
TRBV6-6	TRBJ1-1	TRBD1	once	TGTGCCAGCAGTTACTCGCAGGGGGGACCCGAAGCTTTCTTT	CASSYSQGGPEAFF
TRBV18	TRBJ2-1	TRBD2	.	TGTGCCAGCCCCCCGGGCCTGATAGACAACCTTAGCGGGAGGTACTCCTACAATGAGCAGTTCTTC	CASPPGLIDNLSGRYSYNEQFF
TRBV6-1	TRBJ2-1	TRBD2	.	TGTGCCAGCAGTGAAGCGACCGGGGGACTAGCGGGAAGGGATGAGCAGTTCTTC	CASSEATGGLAGRDEQFF
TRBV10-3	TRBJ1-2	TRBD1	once	TGTGCCATCAGTGAGCAAATGGAGGGGGCGCGGGGCTACACCTTC	CAISEQMEGARGYTF
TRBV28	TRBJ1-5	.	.	TGTGCCAGCAGTTCCCAGGGACTTCCCCAGCATTTT	CASSSQGLPQHF
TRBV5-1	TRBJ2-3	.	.	TGCGCCAGCAGCTTGGGCGGAGGGAGCACAGATACGCAGTATTTT	CASSLGGGSTDTQYF
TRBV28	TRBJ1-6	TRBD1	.	TGTGCCAGCAGTTCCCCCGGGACAGGGGGTGCACCCCTCCACTTT	CASSSPGTGGAPLHF
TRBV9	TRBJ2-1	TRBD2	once	TGTGCCAGCAGCGGACTAGCGGGAGATTCGAACAATGAGCAGTTCTTC	CASSGLAGDSNNEQFF
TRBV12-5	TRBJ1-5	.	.	TGTGCTAGTGGTTTGGCCCCAGATCAGCCCCAGCATTTT	CASGLAPDQPQHF
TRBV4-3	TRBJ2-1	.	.	TGCGCCAGCAGCCAAGATTACGCCGCGAGCTCCTACAATGAGCAGTTCTTC	CASSQDYAASSYNEQFF
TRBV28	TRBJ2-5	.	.	TGTGCCAGCCGTCCGGGGTCAGAGACCCAGTACTTC	CASRPGSETQYF
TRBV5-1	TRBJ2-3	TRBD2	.	TGCGCCAGCACCAACTTACTAGCGAGCACAGATACGCAGTATTTT	CASTNLLASTDTQYF
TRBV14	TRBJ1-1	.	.	TGTGCCAGCAGCCAATTGGGGCAGGGGAGGGTGAACACTGAAGCTTTCTTT	CASSQLGQGRVNTEAFF
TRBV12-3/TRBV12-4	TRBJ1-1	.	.	TGTGCCAGCAGTTTCGAAGGGGCAACTGAAGCTTTCTTT	CASSFEGATEAFF